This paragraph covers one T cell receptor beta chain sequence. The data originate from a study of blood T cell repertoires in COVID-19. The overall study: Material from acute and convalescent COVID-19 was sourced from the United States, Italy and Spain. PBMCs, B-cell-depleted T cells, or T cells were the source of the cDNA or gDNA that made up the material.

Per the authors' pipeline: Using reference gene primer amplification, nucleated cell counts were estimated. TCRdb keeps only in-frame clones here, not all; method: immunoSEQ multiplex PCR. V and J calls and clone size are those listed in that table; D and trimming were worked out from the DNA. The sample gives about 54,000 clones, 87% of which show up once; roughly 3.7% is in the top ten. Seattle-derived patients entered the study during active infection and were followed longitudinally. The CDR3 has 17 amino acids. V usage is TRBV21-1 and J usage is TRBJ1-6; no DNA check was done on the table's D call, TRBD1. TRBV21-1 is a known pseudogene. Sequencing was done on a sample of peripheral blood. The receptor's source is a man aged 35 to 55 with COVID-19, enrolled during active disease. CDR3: CASSQRRGQSLNSPLHF. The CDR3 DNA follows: TGTGCCAGCAGCCAACGGAGGGGACAGAGTTTAAATTCACCCCTCCACTTT.